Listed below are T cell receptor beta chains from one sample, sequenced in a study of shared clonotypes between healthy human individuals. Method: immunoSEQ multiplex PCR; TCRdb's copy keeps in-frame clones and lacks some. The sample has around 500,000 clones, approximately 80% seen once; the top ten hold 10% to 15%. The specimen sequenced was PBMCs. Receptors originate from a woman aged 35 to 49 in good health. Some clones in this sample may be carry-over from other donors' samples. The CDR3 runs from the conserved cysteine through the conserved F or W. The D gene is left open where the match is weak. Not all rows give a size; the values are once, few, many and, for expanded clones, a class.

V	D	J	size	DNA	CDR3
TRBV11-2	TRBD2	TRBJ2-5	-	TGTGCCAGCAGCTTAAGGGCTAGCGGGGCGGTGCTGGGAGAGACCCAGTACTTC	CASSLRASGAVLGETQYF
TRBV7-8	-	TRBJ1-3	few	TGTGCCAGCAGCTTACGCGATGTTTCGAACACCATATATTTT	CASSLRDVSNTIYF
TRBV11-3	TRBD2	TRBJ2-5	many	TGTGCCAGTAGCGCGGGAGAAGAGACCCAGTACTTC	CASSAGEETQYF
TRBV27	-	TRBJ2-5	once	TGTGCCAGCAGTTTATCCTACATCAGGGAAGAGACCCAGTACTTC	CASSLSYIREETQYF
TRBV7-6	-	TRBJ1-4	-	TGTGCCAGCAGCCTAGGCGGGGGGGGCCCACCCGAAAAACTGTTTTTT	CASSLGGGGPPEKLFF
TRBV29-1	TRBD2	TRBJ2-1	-	TGCAGCGTTGAGATGGGAGGGCCTGGTAATGAGCAGTTCTTC	CSVEMGGPGNEQFF
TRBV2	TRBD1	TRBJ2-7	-	TGTGCCAGCAGTCCGGGACAGACCTACGAGCAGTACTTC	CASSPGQTYEQYF
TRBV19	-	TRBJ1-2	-	TGTGCCAGTAGTATAGGGGCCTCACGGTATGGCTACACCTTC	CASSIGASRYGYTF
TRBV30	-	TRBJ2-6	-	TGTGCCTGGAGCGAACCCGGCTGGACACGCTTCTCTGGGGCCAACGTCCTGACTTTC	CAWSEPGWTRFSGANVLTF
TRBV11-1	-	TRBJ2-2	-	TGTGCCAGCGCCTTCCCGGGGCCCGTGACCGGGGAGCTGTTTTTT	CASAFPGPVTGELFF
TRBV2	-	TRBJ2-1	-	TGTGCCAGCAGTGAAGGAGGAGCTACCTACAATGAGCAGTTCTTC	CASSEGGATYNEQFF
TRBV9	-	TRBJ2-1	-	TGTGCCAGCAGCGTAGAGGGCTTCTTC	CASSVEGFF
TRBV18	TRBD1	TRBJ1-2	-	TGTGCCAGCTCACCAGAGGGGGCCTCGAGCGGCTACACCTTC	CASSPEGASSGYTF
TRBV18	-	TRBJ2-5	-	TGTGCCAGCTCACCACCTGTCCAAGAGACCCAGTACTTC	CASSPPVQETQYF
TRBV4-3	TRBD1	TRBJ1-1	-	TGCGCCAGCAGCCAAGGAAGCGGGACAGGGGGCTACACTGAAGCTTTCTTT	CASSQGSGTGGYTEAFF
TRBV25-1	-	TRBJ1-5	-	TGTGCCAGCAGTGAAAGGGGCAGCAATCAGCCCCAGCATTTT	CASSERGSNQPQHF
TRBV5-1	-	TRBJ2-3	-	TGCGCCAGCAGCTTGGGGACACCCGGGGATACGCAGTATTTT	CASSLGTPGDTQYF
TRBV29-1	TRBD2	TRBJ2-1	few	TGCAGCGTTGTCGGCACCCTAGCGGGAGGGCCTAGGGTGCAGTTCTTC	CSVVGTLAGGPRVQFF
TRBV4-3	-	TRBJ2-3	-	TGCGCCAGCAGCCAGTCCAGGGGGGGCGGGCCGGATACGCAGTATTTT	CASSQSRGGGPDTQYF
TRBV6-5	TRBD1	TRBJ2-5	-	TGTGCCAGCAGTCGTGGGACAGCCTACCAAGAGACCCAGTACTTC	CASSRGTAYQETQYF
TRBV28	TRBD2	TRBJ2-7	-	TGTGCCAGCAGGGGACTAGCGGGGGTCTACGAGCAGTACTTC	CASRGLAGVYEQYF
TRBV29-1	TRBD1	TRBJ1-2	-	TGCAGCGTTGTAGGACAGGGCTATGGCTACACCTTC	CSVVGQGYGYTF
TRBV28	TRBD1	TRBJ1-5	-	TGTGCCAGCAGTTTAAGGGACAGACGATATAGCAATCAGCCCCAGCATTTT	CASSLRDRRYSNQPQHF
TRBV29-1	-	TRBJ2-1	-	TGCAGCGTTGCGTGGGGGCCCGGTGAGCAGTTCTTC	CSVAWGPGEQFF
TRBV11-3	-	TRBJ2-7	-	TGTGCCAGCAGCTTAACAACAGGGTTCGGGGAGCAGTACTTC	CASSLTTGFGEQYF
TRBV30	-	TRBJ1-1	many	TGTGCCTGGAGTGTTTTGATGAACACTGAAGCTTTCTTT	CAWSVLMNTEAFF
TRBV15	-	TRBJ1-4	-	TGTGCCACCAGCAGTTTCCCTGGACGGGCTGAAAAACTGTTTTTT	CATSSFPGRAEKLFF
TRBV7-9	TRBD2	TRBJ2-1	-	TGTGCCAGCAGCTTAGCCCCTAGCGGGATTAACAATGAGCAGTTCTTC	CASSLAPSGINNEQFF
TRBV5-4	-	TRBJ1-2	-	TGTGCCAGCAGCGCCGGGTCCTATGGCTACACCTTC	CASSAGSYGYTF
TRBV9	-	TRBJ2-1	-	TGTGCCAGCAGCGCCTCCCGAACTAGCCTATACAATGAGCAGTTCTTC	CASSASRTSLYNEQFF
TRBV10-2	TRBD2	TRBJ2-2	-	TGCGCCAGCAGTGAATTCGGGACTAGCGGCACAAACACCGGGGAGCTGTTTTTT	CASSEFGTSGTNTGELFF
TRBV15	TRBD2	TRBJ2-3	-	TGTGCCACCAGCAGAGGGGAGGGGATGGATACGCAGTATTTT	CATSRGEGMDTQYF
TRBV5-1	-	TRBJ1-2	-	TGCGCCAGCGGGGGGGGTGCGAGCTACACCTTC	CASGGGASYTF
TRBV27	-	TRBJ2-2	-	TGTGCCAGCAGTGTATCTGGGGCTCCTACCGGGGAGCTGTTTTTT	CASSVSGAPTGELFF
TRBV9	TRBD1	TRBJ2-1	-	TGTGCCAGCAGCCCCCACACAGGGGTGGTTGGCAATGAGCAGTTCTTC	CASSPHTGVVGNEQFF
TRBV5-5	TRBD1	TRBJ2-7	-	TGTGCCAGCAGCGCCCAGGGGGCACGTTACGAGCAGTACTTC	CASSAQGARYEQYF
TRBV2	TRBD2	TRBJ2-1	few	TGTGCCAGCAGTCGCCGCCGGGACAACCTATTTAGCGGGAGGGGCGCTGAGCAGTTCTTC	CASSRRRDNLFSGRGAEQFF
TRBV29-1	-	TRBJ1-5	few	TGCAGCGTTGGAGGAGGGGGAGATCAGCCCCAGCATTTT	CSVGGGGDQPQHF
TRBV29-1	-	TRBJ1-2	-	TGCAGCGTTGGGGAACAGGGAGGCTATGGCTACACCTTC	CSVGEQGGYGYTF
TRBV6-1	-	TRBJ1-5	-	TGTGCCAGCTATGACAGGAGCAATCAGCCCCAGCATTTT	CASYDRSNQPQHF
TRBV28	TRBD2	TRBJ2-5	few	TGTGCCAGCAGCAGTTTAGCGGGAGCAGAGACCCAGTACTTC	CASSSLAGAETQYF
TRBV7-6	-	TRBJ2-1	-	TGTGCCAGCAGCCCCGAGCCGCGGGATGAGCAGTTCTTC	CASSPEPRDEQFF
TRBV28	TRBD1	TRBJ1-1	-	TGTGCCAGCAGTAAGGACAGGGTTCGGACTGAAGCTTTCTTT	CASSKDRVRTEAFF
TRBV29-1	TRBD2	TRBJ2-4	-	TGCAGCGTGAGGATGGGACTAGCGGAAAACATTCAGTACTTC	CSVRMGLAENIQYF
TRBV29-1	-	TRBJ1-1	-	TGCAGCGGGACTTCAGGGTGGGCAATGGGCACTGAAGCTTTCTTT	CSGTSGWAMGTEAFF
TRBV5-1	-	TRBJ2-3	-	TGCGCCAGCAGCTTGGAGGGGGGCACAGATACGCAGTATTTT	CASSLEGGTDTQYF
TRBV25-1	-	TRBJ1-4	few	TGTGCCAGCAGTGATGGCCGGTCTAATGAAAAACTGTTTTTT	CASSDGRSNEKLFF
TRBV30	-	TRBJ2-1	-	TGTGCCTGGAGTGACACGAGCCCTGGGCGGTTCTTC	CAWSDTSPGRFF
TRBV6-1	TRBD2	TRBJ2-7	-	TGTGCCAGCAGTGAAGCTGGGACTAGCGCCTACGAGCAGTACTTC	CASSEAGTSAYEQYF
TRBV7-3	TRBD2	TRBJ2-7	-	TGTGCCAGCAGCTTAGCTAGCGGGGCAACCTACGAGCAGTACTTC	CASSLASGATYEQYF
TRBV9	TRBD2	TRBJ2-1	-	TGTGCCAGCAGCGTAGTCGGGACTAGCGGGAGGGCCGAAGGGAATGAGCAGTTCTTC	CASSVVGTSGRAEGNEQFF